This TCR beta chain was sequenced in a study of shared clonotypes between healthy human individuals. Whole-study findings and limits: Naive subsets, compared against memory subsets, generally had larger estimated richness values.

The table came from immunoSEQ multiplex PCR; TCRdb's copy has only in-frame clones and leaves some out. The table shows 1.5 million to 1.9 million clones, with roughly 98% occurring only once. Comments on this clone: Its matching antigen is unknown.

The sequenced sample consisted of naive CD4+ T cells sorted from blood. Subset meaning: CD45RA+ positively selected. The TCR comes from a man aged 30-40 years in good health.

The CDR3 nucleotides read TGTGCCAGCAGTCCCGGGACCAGCATGGGCTACACCTTC. This gives the protein CASSPGTSMGYTF. The chain links TRBV27 to TRBJ1-2; the D gene is possibly TRBD1 (5 bases). Germline values: CDR1 MNHEY, CDR2 SMNVEV (reference sequence). The CDR3 covers 13 residues. V dropped 5 bases and J dropped 8 bases, with 15 bases sitting between them.